The entry below gives a single TCR beta chain sequence along with its context. Its antigen is as yet unknown. This sample was included in a study of PD-1 blockade in classical Hodgkin lymphoma. The CDR3 sequence is 11 residues long. The germline gives CDR1 SQVTM, CDR2 ANQGSEA. The V end lost 5 bases, the J end lost 4 bases, and 8 bases lay between the germline ends. Using immunoSEQ multiplex PCR, the repertoire was profiled, and TCRdb retains in-frame clones only, with some absent. The table has fewer than 20,000 clones, about 88% seen once; the top ten hold approximately 6%. Brentuximab vedotin exposure varied among the patients, all of whom had relapsed after autologous stem cell transplantation. Study outcomes and limitations: Those achieving complete response showed baseline diversity like newly diagnosed patients.

The sample in question was peripheral blood mononuclear cells (PBMCs), obtained at baseline. The chain couples TRBV29-1 to TRBJ1-1; D gene ambiguous. This receptor was obtained from a human donor with classical Hodgkin lymphoma. In DNA form, the CDR3 reads TGCAGCGTTCCGGGGAGCACTGAAGCTTTCTTT. Its protein product is CSVPGSTEAFF.